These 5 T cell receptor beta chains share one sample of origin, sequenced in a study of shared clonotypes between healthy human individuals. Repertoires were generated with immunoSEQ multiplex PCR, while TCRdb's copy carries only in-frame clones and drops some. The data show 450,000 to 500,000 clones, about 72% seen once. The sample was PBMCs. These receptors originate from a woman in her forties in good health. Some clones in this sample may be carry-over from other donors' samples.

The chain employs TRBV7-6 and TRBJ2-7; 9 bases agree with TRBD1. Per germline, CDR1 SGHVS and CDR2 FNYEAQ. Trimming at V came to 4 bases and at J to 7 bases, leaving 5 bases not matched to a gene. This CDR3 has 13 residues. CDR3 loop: CASSSGTGREQYF. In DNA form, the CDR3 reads TGTGCCAGCAGCTCTGGGACAGGGAGAGAGCAGTACTTC. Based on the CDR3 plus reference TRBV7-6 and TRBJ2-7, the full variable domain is GAGVSQSPRYKVTKRGQDVALRCDPISGHVSLYWYRQALGQGPEFLTYFNYEAQQDKSGLPNDRFSAERPEGSISTLTIQRTEQRDSAMYRCASSSGTGREQYFGPGTRLTVT.

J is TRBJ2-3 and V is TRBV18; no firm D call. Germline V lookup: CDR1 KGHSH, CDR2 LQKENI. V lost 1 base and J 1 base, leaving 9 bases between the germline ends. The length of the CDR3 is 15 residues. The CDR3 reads CASSPRAAGTDTQYF. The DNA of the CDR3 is TGTGCCAGCTCACCACGCGCGGCGGGCACAGATACGCAGTATTTT. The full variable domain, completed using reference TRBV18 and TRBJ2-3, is NAGVMQNPRHLVRRRGQEARLRCSPMKGHSHVYWYRQLPEEGLKFMVYLQKENIIDESGMPKERFSAEFPKEGPSILRIQQVVRGDSAAYFCASSPRAAGTDTQYFGPGTRLTVL.

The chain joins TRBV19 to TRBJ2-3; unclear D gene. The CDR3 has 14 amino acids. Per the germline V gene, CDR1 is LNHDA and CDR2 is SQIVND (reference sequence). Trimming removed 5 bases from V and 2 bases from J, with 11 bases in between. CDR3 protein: CASSSYENTDTQYF. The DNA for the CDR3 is TGTGCCAGTAGTTCCTACGAGAACACAGATACGCAGTATTTT.

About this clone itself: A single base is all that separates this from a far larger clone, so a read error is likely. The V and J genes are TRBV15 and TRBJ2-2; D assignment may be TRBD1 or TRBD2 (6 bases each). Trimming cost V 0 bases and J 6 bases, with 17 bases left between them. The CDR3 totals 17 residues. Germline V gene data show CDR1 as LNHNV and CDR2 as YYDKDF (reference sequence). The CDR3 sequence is CATSRDSALGGPGELFF. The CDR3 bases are TGTGCCACCAGCAGAGATAGTGCTTTAGGGGGGCCCGGGGAGCTGTTTTTT.

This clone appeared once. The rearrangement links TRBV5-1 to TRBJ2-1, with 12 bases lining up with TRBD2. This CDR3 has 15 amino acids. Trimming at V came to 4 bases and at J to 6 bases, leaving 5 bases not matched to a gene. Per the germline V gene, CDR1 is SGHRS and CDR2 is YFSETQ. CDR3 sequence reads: CASSRASGRVNEQFF. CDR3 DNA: TGCGCCAGCAGCCGGGCTAGCGGGAGGGTCAATGAGCAGTTCTTC.